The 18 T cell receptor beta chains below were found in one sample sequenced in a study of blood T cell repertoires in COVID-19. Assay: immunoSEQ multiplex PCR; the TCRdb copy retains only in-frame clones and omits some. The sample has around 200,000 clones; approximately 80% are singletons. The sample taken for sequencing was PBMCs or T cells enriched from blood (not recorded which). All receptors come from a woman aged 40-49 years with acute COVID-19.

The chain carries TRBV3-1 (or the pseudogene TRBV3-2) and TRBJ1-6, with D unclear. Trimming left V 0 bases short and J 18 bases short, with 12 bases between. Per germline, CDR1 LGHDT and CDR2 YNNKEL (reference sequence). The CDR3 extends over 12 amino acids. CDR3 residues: CASSQDGNYRHF. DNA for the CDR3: TGTGCCAGCAGCCAAGATGGTAACTATCGCCACTTT.

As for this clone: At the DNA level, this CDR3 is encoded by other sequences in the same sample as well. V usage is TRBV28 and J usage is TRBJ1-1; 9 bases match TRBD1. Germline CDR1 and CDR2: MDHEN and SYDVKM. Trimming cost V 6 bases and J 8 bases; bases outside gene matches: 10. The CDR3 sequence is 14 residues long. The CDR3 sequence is CASSPPGQGREAFF. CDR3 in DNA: TGTGCCAGCAGCCCCCCGGGACAGGGTAGAGAAGCTTTCTTT.

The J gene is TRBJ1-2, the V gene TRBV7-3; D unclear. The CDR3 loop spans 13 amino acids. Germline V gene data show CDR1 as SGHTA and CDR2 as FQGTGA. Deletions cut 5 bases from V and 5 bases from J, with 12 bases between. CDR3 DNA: TGTGCCAGCAGCCTGGAGACGGGATATGGCTACACCTTC. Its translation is CASSLETGYGYTF.

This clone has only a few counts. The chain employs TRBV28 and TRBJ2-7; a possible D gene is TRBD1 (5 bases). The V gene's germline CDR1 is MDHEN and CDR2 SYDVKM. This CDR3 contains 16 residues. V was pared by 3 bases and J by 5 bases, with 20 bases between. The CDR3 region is CASSLVGAPLRNEQYF. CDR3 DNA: TGTGCCAGCAGTTTGGTAGGGGCCCCTTTGAGGAACGAGCAGTACTTC.

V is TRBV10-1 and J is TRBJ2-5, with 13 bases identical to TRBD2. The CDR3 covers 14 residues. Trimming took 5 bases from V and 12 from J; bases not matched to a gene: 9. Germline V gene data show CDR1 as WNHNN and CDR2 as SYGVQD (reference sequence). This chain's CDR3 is CASSKGLAGAAKYF. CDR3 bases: TGCGCCAGCAGTAAAGGACTAGCGGGGGCCGCCAAGTACTTC.

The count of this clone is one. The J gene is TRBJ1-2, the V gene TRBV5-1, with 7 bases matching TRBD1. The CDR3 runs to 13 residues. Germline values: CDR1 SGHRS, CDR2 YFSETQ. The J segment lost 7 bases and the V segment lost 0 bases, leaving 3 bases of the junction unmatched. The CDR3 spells CASSLAGGPGYTF. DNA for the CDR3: TGCGCCAGCAGCTTGGCAGGGGGGCCTGGCTACACCTTC.

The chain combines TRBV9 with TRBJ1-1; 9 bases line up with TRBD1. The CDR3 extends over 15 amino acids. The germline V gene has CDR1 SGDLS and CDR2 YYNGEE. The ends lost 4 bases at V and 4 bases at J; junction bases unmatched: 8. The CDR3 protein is CASSPRQGVITEAFF. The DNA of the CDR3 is TGTGCCAGCAGCCCAAGACAGGGGGTAATCACTGAAGCTTTCTTT.

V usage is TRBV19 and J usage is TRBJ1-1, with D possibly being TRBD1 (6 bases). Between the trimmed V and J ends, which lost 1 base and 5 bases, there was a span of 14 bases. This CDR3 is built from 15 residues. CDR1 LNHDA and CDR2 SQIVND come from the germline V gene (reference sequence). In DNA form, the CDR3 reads TGTGCCAGTAGTATAGCCCTTGGGAGGGGGACTGAAGCTTTCTTT. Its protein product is CASSIALGRGTEAFF.

The CDR3 is CASSRIPSGKVGETQYF. The CDR3 bases are TGTGCCAGCAGTAGGATTCCTAGCGGGAAGGTAGGAGAGACCCAGTACTTC. The genes are TRBV27 and TRBJ2-5; 9 bases fit TRBD2. Germline loops: CDR1 MNHEY, CDR2 SMNVEV (reference sequence). The CDR3 is made up of 17 amino acids. V shed 5 bases, J shed 4 bases, and the junction held 14 bases outside the gene matches.

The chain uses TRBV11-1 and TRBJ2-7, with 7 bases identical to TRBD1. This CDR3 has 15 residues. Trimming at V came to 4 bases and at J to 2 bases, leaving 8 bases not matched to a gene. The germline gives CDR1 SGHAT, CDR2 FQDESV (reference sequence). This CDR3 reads CASSSPLDRTYEQYF. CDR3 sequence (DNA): TGTGCCAGCAGCTCGCCCCTGGACAGGACCTACGAGCAGTACTTC.

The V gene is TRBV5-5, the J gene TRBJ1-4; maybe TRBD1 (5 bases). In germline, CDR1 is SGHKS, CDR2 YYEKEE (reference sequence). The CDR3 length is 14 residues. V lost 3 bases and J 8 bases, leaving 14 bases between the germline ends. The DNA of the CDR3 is TGTGCCAGCAGCTCCGGGGGTTATCAGGAAAAACTGTTTTTT. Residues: CASSSGGYQEKLFF.

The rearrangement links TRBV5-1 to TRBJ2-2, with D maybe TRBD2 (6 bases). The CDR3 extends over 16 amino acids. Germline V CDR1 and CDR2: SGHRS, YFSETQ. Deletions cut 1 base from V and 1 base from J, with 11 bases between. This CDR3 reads CASSLQTGENTGELFF. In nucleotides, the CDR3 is TGCGCCAGCAGCTTGCAGACGGGGGAGAACACCGGGGAGCTGTTTTTT. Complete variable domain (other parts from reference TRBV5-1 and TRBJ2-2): KAGVTQTPRYLIKTRGQQVTLSCSPISGHRSVSWYQQTPGQGLQFLFEYFSETQRNKGNFPGRFSGRQFSNSRSEMNVSTLELGDSALYLCASSLQTGENTGELFFGEGSRLTVL.

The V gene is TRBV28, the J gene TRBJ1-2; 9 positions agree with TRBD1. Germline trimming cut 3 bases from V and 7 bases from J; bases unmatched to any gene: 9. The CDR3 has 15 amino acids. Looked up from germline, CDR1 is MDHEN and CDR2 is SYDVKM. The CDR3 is CASSFTNRGRSGYTF. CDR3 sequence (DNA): TGTGCCAGCAGTTTTACAAACAGGGGGCGAAGTGGCTACACCTTC.

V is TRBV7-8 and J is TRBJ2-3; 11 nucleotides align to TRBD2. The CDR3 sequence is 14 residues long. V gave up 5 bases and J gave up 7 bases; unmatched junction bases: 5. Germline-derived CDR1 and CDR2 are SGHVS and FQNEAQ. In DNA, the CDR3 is TGTGCCAGCAGCACCGGGACTAGCGGATATACGCAGTATTTT. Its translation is CASSTGTSGYTQYF.

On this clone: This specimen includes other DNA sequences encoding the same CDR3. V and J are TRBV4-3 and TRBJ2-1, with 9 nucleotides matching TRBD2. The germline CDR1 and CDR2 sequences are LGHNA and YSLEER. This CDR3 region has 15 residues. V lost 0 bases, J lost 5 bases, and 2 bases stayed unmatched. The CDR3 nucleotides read TGCGCCAGCAGCCAAGATGGGACTAGCCACAATGAGCAGTTCTTC. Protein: CASSQDGTSHNEQFF.

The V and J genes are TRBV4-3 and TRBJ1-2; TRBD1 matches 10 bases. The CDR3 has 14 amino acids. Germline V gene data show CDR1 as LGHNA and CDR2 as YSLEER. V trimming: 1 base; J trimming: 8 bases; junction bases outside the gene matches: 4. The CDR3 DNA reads TGCGCCAGCAGCCAAGGACAGGGGGCGGACGGCTACACCTTC. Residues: CASSQGQGADGYTF.

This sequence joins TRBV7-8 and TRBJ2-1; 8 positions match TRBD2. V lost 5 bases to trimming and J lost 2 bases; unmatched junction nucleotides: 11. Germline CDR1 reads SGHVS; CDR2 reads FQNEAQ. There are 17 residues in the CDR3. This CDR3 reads CASSTSSGLGPYNEQFF. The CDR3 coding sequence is TGTGCCAGCAGCACGTCATCGGGACTAGGGCCCTACAATGAGCAGTTCTTC.

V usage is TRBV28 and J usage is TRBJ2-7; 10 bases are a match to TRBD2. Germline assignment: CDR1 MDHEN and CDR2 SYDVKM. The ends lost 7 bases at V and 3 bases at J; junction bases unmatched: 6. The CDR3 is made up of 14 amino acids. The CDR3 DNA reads TGTGCCAGCACCCGGACTAGCGGTCTCTACGAGCAGTACTTC. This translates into CASTRTSGLYEQYF.